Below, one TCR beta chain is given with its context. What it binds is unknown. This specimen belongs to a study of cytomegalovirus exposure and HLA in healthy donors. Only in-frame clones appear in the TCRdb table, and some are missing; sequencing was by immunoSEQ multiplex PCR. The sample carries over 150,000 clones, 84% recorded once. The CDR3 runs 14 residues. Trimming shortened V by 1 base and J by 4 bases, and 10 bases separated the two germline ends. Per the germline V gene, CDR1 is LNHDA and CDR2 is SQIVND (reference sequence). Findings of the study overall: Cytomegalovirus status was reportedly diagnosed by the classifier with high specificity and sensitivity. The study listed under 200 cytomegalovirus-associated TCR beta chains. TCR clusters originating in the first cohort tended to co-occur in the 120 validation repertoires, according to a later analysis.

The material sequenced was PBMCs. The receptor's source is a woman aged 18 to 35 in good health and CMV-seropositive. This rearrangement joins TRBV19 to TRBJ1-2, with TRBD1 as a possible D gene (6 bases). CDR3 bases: TGTGCCAGTAGTATAGCAGGGGAATTCTATGGCTACACCTTC. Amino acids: CASSIAGEFYGYTF.